This T cell receptor beta chain appears in the sequencing data of a study of CD8+ T cells in alopecia areata. Study information: Tofacitinib exposure lasted 6 to 18 months, followed by 6 months off drug.

RNA extraction was followed by reverse transcription into cDNA, which acted as the sequencing template. Data came from immunoSEQ multiplex PCR; TCRdb stores just in-frame clones and leaves some out. The top ten hold over 10% of the sample, which has around 200,000 clones, roughly three fifths seen once. This sample's treatment: oral pan-JAK inhibitor, 5-10 mg twice daily. Isolation of CD4+ and CD8+ T cells from PBMCs was achieved by sorting. The sample holds a few counts of this clone. Its antigen is unidentified. Whole-study results and caveats: Tofacitinib significantly brought down scalp clonality and expanded CD8+ clones among top 100. Especially in alopecia totalis/universalis, lesional scalp showed greater clonality than normal scalp did.

Between the trimmed V and J ends, which lost 1 base and 4 bases, there was a span of 13 bases. CDR1 SEHNR and CDR2 FQNEAQ come from the germline V gene (reference sequence). The CDR3 runs 15 residues. The rearrangement links TRBV7-9 to TRBJ1-1, with D unresolved. This TCR came from a human donor with alopecia areata. The sequencing here drew on CD8+ T cells sorted from blood, taken at week 24, from a patient treated with tofacitinib. The CDR3 DNA is TGTGCCAGCAGCTTAGATGGGAGCGCAAGCACTGAAGCTTTCTTT. It specifies CASSLDGSASTEAFF.